This T cell receptor (beta chain) was retrieved from a study of human T cells and chemical hapten exposure. Regarding time point: pre-sensitization, week 0. Treatment specified: therapeutic diphenylcyclopropenone sensitization with weekly scalp DPC. TCRdb re-called the RACE reads through MiXCR, storing one row per CDR3 protein. This sample has around 300,000 distinct CDR3 sequences; about 5% occur once, and the top ten carry about 8.7%. This CDR3 has 15 residues. With 2 bases clipped from V and 1 base from J, the junction kept 3 bases outside the gene matches. Germline V CDR1 and CDR2: SQVTM, ANQGSEA.

The source material was whole blood, sampled in connection with sensitization to the hapten diphenylcyclopropenone (DPC). The chain couples TRBV29-1 to TRBJ2-3; 10 bases are shared with TRBD2. This sequence was found in a woman aged 18-30 years with alopecia areata. Some clones in this sample may be carry-over from other donors' samples. The CDR3 here is CSVEPGLAGTDTQYF. Here the CDR3 DNA reads TGCAGCGTTGAACCCGGACTAGCGGGCACAGATACGCAGTATTTT.